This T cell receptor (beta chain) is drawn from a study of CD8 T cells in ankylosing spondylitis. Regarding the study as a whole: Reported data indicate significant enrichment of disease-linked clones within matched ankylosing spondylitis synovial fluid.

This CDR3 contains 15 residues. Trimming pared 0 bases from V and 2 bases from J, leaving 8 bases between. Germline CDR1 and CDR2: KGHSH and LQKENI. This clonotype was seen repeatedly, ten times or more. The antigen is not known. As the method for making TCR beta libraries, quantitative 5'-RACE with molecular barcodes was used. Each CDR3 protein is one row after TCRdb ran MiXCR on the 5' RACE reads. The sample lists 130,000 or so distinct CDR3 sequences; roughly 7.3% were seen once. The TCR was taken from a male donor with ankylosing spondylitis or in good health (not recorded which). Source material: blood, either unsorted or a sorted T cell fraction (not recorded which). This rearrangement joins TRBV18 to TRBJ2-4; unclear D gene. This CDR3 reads CASSPPETPKNIQYF. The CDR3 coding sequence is TGTGCCAGCTCACCACCAGAGACCCCCAAAAACATTCAGTACTTC.